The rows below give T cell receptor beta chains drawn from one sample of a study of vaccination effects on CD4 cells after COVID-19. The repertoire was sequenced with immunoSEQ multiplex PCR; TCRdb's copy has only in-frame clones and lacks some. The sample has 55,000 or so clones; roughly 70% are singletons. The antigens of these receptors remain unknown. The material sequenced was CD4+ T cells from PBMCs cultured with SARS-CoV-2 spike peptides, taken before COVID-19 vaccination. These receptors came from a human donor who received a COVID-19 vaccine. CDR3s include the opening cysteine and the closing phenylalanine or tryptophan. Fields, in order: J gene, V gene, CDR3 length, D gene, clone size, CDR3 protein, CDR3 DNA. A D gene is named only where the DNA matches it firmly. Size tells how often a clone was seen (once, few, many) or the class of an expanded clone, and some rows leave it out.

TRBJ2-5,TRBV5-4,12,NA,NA,CASNLRGETQYF,TGTGCCAGCAACCTCCGGGGAGAGACCCAGTACTTC
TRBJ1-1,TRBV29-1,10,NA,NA,CSVRQIEAFF,TGCAGCGTTAGACAGATTGAAGCTTTCTTT
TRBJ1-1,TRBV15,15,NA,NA,CATSAPPRGNRQTFF,TGTGCCACCAGCGCACCCCCGAGAGGAAACCGGCAAACTTTCTTT
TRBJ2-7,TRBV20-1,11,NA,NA,CSGTHEYEQYF,TGCAGTGGAACCCATGAATACGAGCAGTACTTC
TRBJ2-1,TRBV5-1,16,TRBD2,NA,CATRPWTSATYNEQFF,TGCGCCACAAGGCCCTGGACTAGCGCTACATACAATGAGCAGTTCTTC
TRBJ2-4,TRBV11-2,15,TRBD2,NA,CASSGGGTTGNIQYF,TGTGCCAGCAGCGGGGGGGGGACTACAGGAAACATTCAGTACTTC
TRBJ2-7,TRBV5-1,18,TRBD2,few,CASSLVGEGLRWENEQYF,TGCGCCAGCAGCTTGGTCGGGGAGGGGCTGCGGTGGGAGAACGAGCAGTACTTC
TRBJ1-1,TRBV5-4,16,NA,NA,CASSHDRNLMNTEAFF,TGTGCCAGCAGCCACGACAGAAACCTTATGAACACTGAAGCTTTCTTT
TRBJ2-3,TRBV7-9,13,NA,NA,CASSFRGTDTQYF,TGTGCCAGCAGCTTTAGGGGCACAGATACGCAGTATTTT
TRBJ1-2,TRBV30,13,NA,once,CAWSARTGRGYTF,TGTGCCTGGAGCGCGCGTACAGGCCGGGGCTACACCTTC
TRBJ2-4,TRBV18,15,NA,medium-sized,CASSPGQATKNIQYF,TGTGCCAGCTCACCAGGGCAGGCCACCAAAAACATTCAGTACTTC
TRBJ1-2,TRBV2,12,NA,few,CASSEARGELHF,TGTGCCAGCAGTGAAGCCCGGGGGGAACTCCACTTC
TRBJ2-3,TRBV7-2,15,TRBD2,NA,CASSAAGGPTDTQYF,TGTGCCAGCAGCGCAGCGGGGGGGCCGACAGATACGCAGTATTTT
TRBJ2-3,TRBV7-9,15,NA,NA,CASSLGTFGTDTQYF,TGTGCCAGCAGCTTAGGGACCTTCGGCACAGATACGCAGTATTTT
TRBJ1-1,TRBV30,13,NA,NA,CAWSWRGNTEAFF,TGTGCCTGGAGCTGGCGGGGGAACACTGAAGCTTTCTTT
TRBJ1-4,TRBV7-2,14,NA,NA,CASRDSLTNEKLFF,TGTGCCAGCAGGGACAGTCTCACTAATGAAAAACTGTTTTTT
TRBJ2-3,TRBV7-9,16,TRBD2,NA,CASSPRLAVSTDTQYF,TGTGCCAGCAGCCCTAGACTAGCGGTGAGCACAGATACGCAGTATTTT
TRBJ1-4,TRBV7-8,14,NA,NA,CASSPREGDEKLFF,TGTGCCAGCAGCCCAAGGGAGGGGGATGAAAAACTGTTTTTT
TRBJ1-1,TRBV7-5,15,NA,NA,CARSLVRGGNTEAFF,TGTGCCAGAAGCTTAGTAAGGGGGGGGAACACTGAAGCTTTCTTT
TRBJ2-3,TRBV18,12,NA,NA,CASSPPSDTQYF,TGTGCCAGCTCACCACCGTCAGATACGCAGTATTTT
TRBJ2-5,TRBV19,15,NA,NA,CASSIVGGLQETQYF,TGTGCCAGTAGTATAGTTGGGGGGCTCCAAGAGACCCAGTACTTC
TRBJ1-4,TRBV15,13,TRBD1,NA,CATRDRSNEKLFF,TGTGCCACCAGGGACAGGAGTAATGAAAAACTGTTTTTT
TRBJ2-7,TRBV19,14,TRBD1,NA,CASSPTGGFHEQYF,TGTGCCAGTAGTCCGACAGGGGGTTTCCACGAGCAGTACTTC
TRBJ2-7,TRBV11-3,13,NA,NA,CASSRGPSYEQYF,TGTGCCAGCAGCCGGGGTCCTTCCTACGAGCAGTACTTC
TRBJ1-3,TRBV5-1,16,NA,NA,CASSLAGQNSGNTIYF,TGCGCCAGCAGCTTGGCGGGGCAGAACTCTGGAAACACCATATATTTT
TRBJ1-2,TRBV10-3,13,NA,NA,CAISVDSLRGYTF,TGTGCCATCAGTGTGGACAGCCTGAGGGGCTACACCTTC
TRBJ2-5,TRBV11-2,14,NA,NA,CASSRLGPGETQYF,TGTGCCAGCAGCCGACTAGGCCCGGGAGAGACCCAGTACTTC
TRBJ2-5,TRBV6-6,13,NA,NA,CASSYRGSETQYF,TGTGCCAGCAGTTACAGGGGATCGGAGACCCAGTACTTC
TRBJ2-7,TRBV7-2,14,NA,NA,CASSFGGARSEQYF,TGTGCCAGCAGCTTTGGAGGGGCCAGGAGCGAGCAGTACTTC
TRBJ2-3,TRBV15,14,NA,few,CATSREGVTDTQYF,TGTGCCACCAGCAGAGAAGGCGTCACAGATACGCAGTATTTT
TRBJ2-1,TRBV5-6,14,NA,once,CASSLTGLYNEQFF,TGTGCCAGCAGCTTAACCGGACTGTACAATGAGCAGTTCTTC
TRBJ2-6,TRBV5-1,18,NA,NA,CASSRRAAGPAGANVLTF,TGCGCCAGCAGCCGGCGGGCCGCGGGGCCCGCTGGGGCCAACGTCCTGACTTTC
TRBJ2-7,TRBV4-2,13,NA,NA,CASSQEASYEQYF,TGTGCCAGCAGCCAAGAGGCCAGCTACGAGCAGTACTTC
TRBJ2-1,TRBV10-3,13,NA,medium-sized,CAISQVAPNEQFF,TGTGCCATCAGCCAGGTAGCCCCCAATGAGCAGTTCTTC
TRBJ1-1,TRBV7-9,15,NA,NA,CASSPSGTMGTEAFF,TGTGCCAGCAGCCCTTCCGGGACCATGGGCACTGAAGCTTTCTTT
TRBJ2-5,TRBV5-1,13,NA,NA,CASSLRGLETQYF,TGCGCCAGCAGCTTGCGAGGGTTGGAGACCCAGTACTTC
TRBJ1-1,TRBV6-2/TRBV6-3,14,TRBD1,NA,CASSRQGRNTEAFF,TGTGCCAGCAGCCGACAGGGGAGGAACACTGAAGCTTTCTTT
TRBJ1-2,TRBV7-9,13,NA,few,CASSLTSNYGYTF,TGTGCCAGCAGCTTGACCAGTAACTATGGCTACACCTTC